These 10 T cell receptor beta chains came from one sample sequenced in a study of T cells in narcolepsy. Measured with immunoSEQ multiplex PCR; TCRdb has only the in-frame clones, and not every one. In the table there are about 1,500 clones, roughly 40% of which are singletons. These receptors have no identified antigens. Specimen: cultured CD8+ T cells from cerebrospinal fluid. All receptors come from a human donor with narcolepsy.

The rearrangement uses TRBV10-1 and TRBJ1-2; unclear D gene. CDR1 and CDR2 (germline): WNHNN, SYGVQD (reference sequence). Between the trimmed V and J ends, which lost 4 bases and 4 bases, there was a span of 22 bases. This CDR3 is built from 17 residues. For the CDR3, the DNA is TGCGCCAGCAGTGGACGTCGAGGATCGCGAAAGACCTATGGCTACACCTTC. Its translation is CASSGRRGSRKTYGYTF.

This clone was observed a handful of times. One end of the junction is discordant with germline, which a read error may explain. The J gene is TRBJ1-1, the V gene TRBV7-3; D is undetermined. Per the germline V gene, CDR1 is SGHTA and CDR2 is FQGTGA. The CDR3 extends over 14 amino acids. The CDR3 reads CASSPVYGDTEAFF. In DNA form, the CDR3 reads TGCGCCAGCAGCCCCGTTTACGGTGACACTGAAGCTTTCTTT.

The CDR3 coding sequence is TGTGCCAGCAGCCCGAGCGGGAACACAGATACGCAGTATTTT. Its protein is CASSPSGNTDTQYF. The rearrangement uses TRBV7-9 and TRBJ2-3; 7 bases match TRBD2. The CDR3 is 14 residues long. V was clipped by 5 bases and J by 2 bases; unmatched bases: 4. Germline V gives CDR1 SEHNR, CDR2 FQNEAQ (reference sequence).

This chain joins TRBV7-9 and TRBJ2-5, with 7 bases aligning to TRBD2. In germline, CDR1 is SEHNR, CDR2 FQNEAQ (reference sequence). Germline trimming cut 1 base from V and 5 bases from J; bases unmatched to any gene: 4. The CDR3 consists of 14 residues. Written as DNA, the CDR3 is TGTGCCAGCAGCTTAGGGACTAGAGGGGAGACCCAGTACTTC. It encodes CASSLGTRGETQYF.

V usage is TRBV7-9 and J usage is TRBJ1-1, with D tentatively TRBD1 (5 bases). Looked up from germline, CDR1 is SEHNR and CDR2 is FQNEAQ (reference sequence). This CDR3 contains 13 residues. The CDR3 DNA follows: TGTGCACTAGGGGCAGGGTTGGGCACTGAAGCTTTCTTT. Residues: CALGAGLGTEAFF. Drawing the rest from reference TRBV7-9 and TRBJ1-1, the complete variable domain is DTGVSQNPRHKITKRGQNVTFRCDPISEHNRLYWYRQTLGQGPEFLTYFQNEAQLEKSRLLSDRFSAERPKGSFSTLEIQRTEQGDSAMYLCALGAGLGTEAFFGQGTRLTVV.

This clone was counted a single time. The V and J genes are TRBV5-6 and TRBJ1-2; 10 nucleotides align to TRBD1. CDR1 SGHDT and CDR2 YYEEEE come from the germline V gene. The CDR3 runs 17 residues. Trimming cost V 5 bases and J 9 bases; bases outside gene matches: 19. The CDR3 nucleotides read TGTGCCAGCAGTCGGAATACCGGGACAGGGGCGGCGGGGCGCTACACCTTC. Translating it yields CASSRNTGTGAAGRYTF.

This clone was counted between two and nine times. V is TRBV2 and J is TRBJ2-7; no definite D call. Germline CDR1 is SNHLY and CDR2 is FYNNEI. V was cut by 8 bases and J by 5 bases, with 25 bases left in between. The CDR3 spans 16 residues. The CDR3 here is CASGLHHPGQGNEQYF. The CDR3 nucleotides read TGTGCCAGCGGATTACATCATCCTGGCCAAGGGAACGAGCAGTACTTC.

The chain combines TRBV9 with TRBJ2-3; TRBD2 is a possible D gene (6 bases). V lost 0 bases and J lost 1, with 9 bases in between. Germline lookup yields CDR1 SGDLS and CDR2 YYNGEE. This CDR3 has 15 amino acids. The CDR3 region has the DNA TGTGCCAGCAGCGTAGGGGCGGGGCGCACAGATACGCAGTATTTT. Translation gives CASSVGAGRTDTQYF.

This chain uses TRBV5-1 with TRBJ1-1; the D gene is possibly TRBD1 (5 bases). In germline, CDR1 is SGHRS, CDR2 YFSETQ. CDR3 size: 15 residues. Trimming cost V 0 bases and J 0 bases, with 9 bases left between them. The CDR3 here is CASSLDRGMNTEAFF. The CDR3 coding sequence is TGCGCCAGCAGCTTGGATAGGGGTATGAACACTGAAGCTTTCTTT.

Sample share makes this clone large. CDR3 sequence (DNA): TGTGCCAGCAGCTTGGATGGTGGGTACGGAGATGGCTACACCTTC. Translation: CASSLDGGYGDGYTF. This rearrangement joins TRBV5-6 to TRBJ1-2; unclear D gene. V lost 0 bases to trimming and J lost 6 bases, with 15 bases between them. In germline, CDR1 is SGHDT, CDR2 YYEEEE. The CDR3 is made up of 15 amino acids.